This TCR beta chain was observed in a study of cytomegalovirus exposure and HLA in healthy donors. Study information: Ancestry clustering placed around 81% of 300 to 400 genotyped donors in the Caucasian-associated cluster.

Looked up from germline, CDR1 is SEHNR and CDR2 is FQNEAQ (reference sequence). With 4 bases clipped from V and 3 bases from J, the junction kept 5 bases outside the gene matches. CDR3 length: 17 amino acids. Study-level results: In an earlier analysis, productive rearrangement rates for most beta V segments clustered near 87% or 30%. A later analysis by the authors found several of the most significant clusters apparently linked to common viral pathogens.

About this clone: Its antigen is undetermined.

In the PCR, 60 Vbeta and 13 Jbeta primers were used. Repertoires were generated with immunoSEQ multiplex PCR, while TCRdb's copy carries only in-frame clones and drops some. The sample lists roughly 140,000 clones; over 65% were seen once. Those who donated were healthy bone marrow donors. The rearrangement uses TRBV7-9 and TRBJ2-3, with 15 nucleotides matching TRBD2. The sample consisted of PBMCs. This clonotype was sampled from a male donor in good health and CMV-seronegative. The CDR3 reads CASSWGLAGGSTDTQYF. The CDR3 DNA follows: TGTGCCAGCAGCTGGGGACTAGCGGGAGGTTCTACAGATACGCAGTATTTT.